These 3 T cell receptor beta chains originate from one sample sequenced in a study of blood T cell repertoires in COVID-19. Profiled with immunoSEQ multiplex PCR; TCRdb holds only in-frame clones, not every one. Among approximately 77,000 clones listed, about nine tenths were seen once. Sequenced: peripheral blood. The receptor source for this set is a woman aged 80 or over with acute or convalescent COVID-19.

V usage is TRBV19 and J usage is TRBJ1-4; 8 nucleotides align to TRBD1. V gave up 5 bases and J gave up 8 bases; unmatched junction bases: 16. The V gene's germline CDR1 is LNHDA and CDR2 SQIVND (reference sequence). This CDR3 is 17 amino acids long. CDR3 DNA: TGTGCCAGTAGTCCCTCCGGGACAGGCCTAAGTGGCGAAAAACTGTTTTTT. This codes for CASSPSGTGLSGEKLFF.

A single count supports this clone. V and J are TRBV5-6 and TRBJ1-5, with 9 bases aligning to TRBD1. The CDR3 contains 15 residues. J lost 1 base, V lost 4 bases, and 3 bases had no gene match. Germline CDR1 SGHDT, CDR2 YYEEEE. The CDR3 nucleotides are TGTGCCAGCAGCACCGGACAGGGGAGCAATCAGCCCCAGCATTTT. As protein: CASSTGQGSNQPQHF.

The CDR3 protein is CASSLTSGGTPDTQYF. In DNA form, the CDR3 reads TGTGCCAGCAGCCTTACTAGCGGGGGGACTCCAGATACGCAGTATTTT. The rearrangement uses TRBV4-2 and TRBJ2-3; TRBD2 matches at 12 bases. The J segment lost 4 bases and the V segment lost 4 bases, leaving 6 bases of the junction unmatched. CDR3 length: 16 amino acids. CDR1 is LGHNA, CDR2 YNFKEQ, per germline.